The clone carrying this TCR beta chain was counted ten times or more. J gave up 5 bases and V 2 bases, and 5 bases lay outside the gene matches. The length of the CDR3 is 16 residues. Germline V gene sequence: CDR1 MNHNS, CDR2 SASEGT. It was by two-round multiplex PCR that TCR beta CDR3 was amplified from genomic DNA. With primers specific to each TRBV and TRBJ gene, the first-round PCR was performed. A single record per CDR3 protein comes from TCRdb applying MiXCR to the multiplex PCR reads. The sample contains approximately 28,000 distinct CDR3 sequences, around 43% of which appear only once. The record originates from a study of prognosis after radiotherapy for stage I lung cancer. In the study overall: The study enrolled approximately twelve men and over five women as patients, aged roughly 50 to 95 with a median of around 70 years.

The sequence was collected from a donor of 50 years or more with non-small cell lung cancer. The chain carries TRBV6-1 and TRBJ2-1, with 11 bases aligning to TRBD2. The sequencing here drew on PBMCs, taken before or after stereotactic body radiation therapy (not recorded which). CDR3 sequence: CASSEMLAGGNNEQFF. CDR3 DNA sequence: TGTGCCAGCAGTGAAATGTTAGCGGGGGGGAACAATGAGCAGTTCTTC.